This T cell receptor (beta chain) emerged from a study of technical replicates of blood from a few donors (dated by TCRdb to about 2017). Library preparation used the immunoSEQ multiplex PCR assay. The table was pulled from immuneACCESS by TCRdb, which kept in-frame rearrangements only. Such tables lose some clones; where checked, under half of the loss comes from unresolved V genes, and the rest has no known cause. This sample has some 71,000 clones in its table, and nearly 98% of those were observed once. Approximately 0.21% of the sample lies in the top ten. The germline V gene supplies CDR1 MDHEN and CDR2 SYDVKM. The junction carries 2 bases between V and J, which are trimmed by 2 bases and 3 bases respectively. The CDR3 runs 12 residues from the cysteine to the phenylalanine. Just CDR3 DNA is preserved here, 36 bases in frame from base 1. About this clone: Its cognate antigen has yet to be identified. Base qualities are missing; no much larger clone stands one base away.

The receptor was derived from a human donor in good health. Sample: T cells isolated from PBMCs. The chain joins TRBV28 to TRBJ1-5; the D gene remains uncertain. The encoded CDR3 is CASSLLNQPQHF. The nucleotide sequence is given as TGTGCCAGCAGTTTACTCAATCAGCCCCAGCATTTT.